This T cell receptor (beta chain) was sequenced for a study of memory CD4+ T cells and cytomegalovirus serostatus. Across the whole study: This sample comes from healthy Belgian adults, eight or nine CMV seropositive, around 26 seronegative.

Original data processing: After removing out-of-frame reads, 2 million to 2.5 million distinct TCRbeta sequences remained. Clones were sequenced by immunoSEQ multiplex PCR, and TCRdb holds only the in-frame ones, with some missing. The V and J calls and clone size are taken from that table; D and trimming were inferred from the DNA. The sample holds roughly 50,000 clones, roughly four fifths seen once. This clone was recorded a few times. CDR3 length: 19 residues. The V and J ends lost 2 bases and 0 bases respectively, with 20 bases between them. Single viable CD3+CD4+CD8-CD45RO+ cells were sorted as the memory CD4+ T cells.

Input material: memory CD4+ T cells from blood. The clonotype originates from an adult in good health and CMV-seronegative. The V and J genes are TRBV23-1 and TRBJ1-5; the D gene is possibly TRBD1 (6 bases). TRBV23-1 belongs to the ORF category, with a function that is uncertain. The CDR3 is CASSQRNRDAFYSNQPQHF. CDR3 coding DNA: TGCGCCAGCAGTCAAAGGAACAGGGATGCTTTCTATAGCAATCAGCCCCAGCATTTT.